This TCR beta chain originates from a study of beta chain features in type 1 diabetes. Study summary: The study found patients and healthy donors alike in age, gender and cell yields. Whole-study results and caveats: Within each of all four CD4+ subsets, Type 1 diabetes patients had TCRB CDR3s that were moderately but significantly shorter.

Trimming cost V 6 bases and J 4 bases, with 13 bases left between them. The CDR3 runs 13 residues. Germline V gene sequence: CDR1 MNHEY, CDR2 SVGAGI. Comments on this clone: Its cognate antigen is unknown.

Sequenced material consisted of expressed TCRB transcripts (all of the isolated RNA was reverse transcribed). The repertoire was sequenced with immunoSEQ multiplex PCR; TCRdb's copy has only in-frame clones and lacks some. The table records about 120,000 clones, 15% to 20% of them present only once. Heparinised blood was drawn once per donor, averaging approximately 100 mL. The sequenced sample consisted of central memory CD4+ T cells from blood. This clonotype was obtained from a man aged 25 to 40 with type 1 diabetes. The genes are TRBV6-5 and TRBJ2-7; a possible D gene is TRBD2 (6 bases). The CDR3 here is CASREGGLYEQYF. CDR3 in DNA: TGTGCCAGCAGGGAGGGAGGCCTATACGAGCAGTACTTC.